This TCR beta chain was identified during a study of blood T cell repertoires in COVID-19. The CDR3 has 15 residues. The V gene's germline CDR1 is SGHVT and CDR2 SQSDAQ. Trimming cost V 5 bases and J 4 bases, with 17 bases left between them. As processed by the authors: Researchers report that nucleated cell counts were estimated from reference gene primer amplification. Data came from immunoSEQ multiplex PCR; TCRdb stores just in-frame clones and leaves some out. Clonal size and the V and J genes are those of that table, whereas D and trimming came from the DNA. The table has 200,000 to 250,000 clones, approximately 80% seen once; the top ten hold more than 1.5%.

The TCR originated in a man younger than 40 who had recovered from COVID-19. The chain has TRBV7-4 and TRBJ1-1; weak D call: TRBD1 (5 bases). The sequenced sample was peripheral blood. This CDR3 is CASSRNPRVLTEAFF. For the CDR3, the DNA is TGTGCCAGCAGCCGGAACCCCAGGGTCCTCACTGAAGCTTTCTTT.